The clone carrying this T cell receptor beta chain was seen once. Its antigen is currently unknown. This CDR3 is built from 16 residues. Trimming stripped 2 bases from V and 3 bases from J, with 15 bases between. CDR1 LNHDA and CDR2 SQIVND come from the germline V gene (reference sequence). Use of 60 Vbeta and 13 Jbeta primers characterized the PCR. Measured with immunoSEQ multiplex PCR; TCRdb has only the in-frame clones, and not every one. The table has some 130,000 clones, about three quarters seen once. These data belong to a study of cytomegalovirus exposure and HLA in healthy donors. Study observations and caveats: By a later analysis, the bulk of CMV-associated TCR beta chains appeared HLA-restricted. Indistinguishable V segments, including TRBV6-2 and TRBV6-3, were excluded.

The sequenced sample was PBMCs. The rearrangement uses TRBV19 and TRBJ2-3; D might be TRBD2 (6 bases). The source of this sequence is a human donor in good health. CDR3 loop: CASSITAGKLTDTQYF. CDR3 DNA sequence: TGTGCCAGTAGTATAACGGCGGGGAAATTGACAGATACGCAGTATTTT.